This TCR beta chain was documented in a study of blood T cell repertoires in COVID-19. Across the whole study: COVID-19 samples, acute and convalescent, were from the United States, Italy and Spain.

In the authors' workflow: Reference gene primer amplification gave estimated nucleated cell counts. Assay used: immunoSEQ multiplex PCR; TCRdb lists only in-frame clones, some missing. The V and J calls and clone size were taken over from that table, and D and trimming were inferred from the DNA. The table has around 190,000 clones, 65% to 90% seen once; the top ten hold 8% to 10%. The length of the CDR3 is 16 residues. The germline V gene encodes CDR1 SGHRS and CDR2 YFSETQ. V dropped 6 bases and J dropped 0; count of bases not matched to a gene: 4. Material: peripheral blood. The TCR was taken from a man aged 45-65 years with active or convalescent COVID-19. This rearrangement joins TRBV5-1 to TRBJ2-6, with 9 bases fitting TRBD1. The CDR3 nucleotides read TGCGCCAGCACACAGGGGGCCCCCTCTGGGGCCAACGTCCTGACTTTC. This codes for CASTQGAPSGANVLTF.